This T cell receptor beta chain originates from a study of T cell changes during pregnancy in multiple sclerosis. V lost 5 bases to trimming and J lost 2 bases, with 13 bases between them. Germline V gene lookup returns CDR1 KGHSH and CDR2 LQKENI. The CDR3 loop spans 14 amino acids. Sequencing used immunoSEQ multiplex PCR; TCRdb keeps in-frame clones, though not all of them. The sample consists of roughly 20,000 clones, about 87% of them appearing once. The chain couples TRBV18 to TRBJ2-7; the D gene is possibly TRBD2 (5 bases). This receptor was taken from a female donor in good health, enrolled as a control in a pregnancy study. The sequenced sample was CD8+ T cells from peripheral blood mononuclear cells, obtained in the third trimester of pregnancy. CDR3 in amino acids: CASSIQDGAYEQYF. CDR3 DNA: TGTGCCAGCTCAATTCAGGACGGGGCCTACGAGCAGTACTTC.